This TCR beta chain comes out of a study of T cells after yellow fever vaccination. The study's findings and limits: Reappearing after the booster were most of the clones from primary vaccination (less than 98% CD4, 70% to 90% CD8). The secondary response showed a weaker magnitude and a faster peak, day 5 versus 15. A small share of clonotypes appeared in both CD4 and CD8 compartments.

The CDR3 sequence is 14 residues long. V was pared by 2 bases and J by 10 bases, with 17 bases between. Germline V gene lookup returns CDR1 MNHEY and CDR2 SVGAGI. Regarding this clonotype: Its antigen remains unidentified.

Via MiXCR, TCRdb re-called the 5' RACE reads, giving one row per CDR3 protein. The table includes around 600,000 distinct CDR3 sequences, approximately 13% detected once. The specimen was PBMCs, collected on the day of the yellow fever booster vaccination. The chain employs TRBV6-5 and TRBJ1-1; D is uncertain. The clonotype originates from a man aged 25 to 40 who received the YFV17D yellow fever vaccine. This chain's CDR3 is CASSYEGVGRRAFF. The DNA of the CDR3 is TGTGCCAGCAGTTACGAAGGCGTTGGGCGTCGAGCTTTCTTT.